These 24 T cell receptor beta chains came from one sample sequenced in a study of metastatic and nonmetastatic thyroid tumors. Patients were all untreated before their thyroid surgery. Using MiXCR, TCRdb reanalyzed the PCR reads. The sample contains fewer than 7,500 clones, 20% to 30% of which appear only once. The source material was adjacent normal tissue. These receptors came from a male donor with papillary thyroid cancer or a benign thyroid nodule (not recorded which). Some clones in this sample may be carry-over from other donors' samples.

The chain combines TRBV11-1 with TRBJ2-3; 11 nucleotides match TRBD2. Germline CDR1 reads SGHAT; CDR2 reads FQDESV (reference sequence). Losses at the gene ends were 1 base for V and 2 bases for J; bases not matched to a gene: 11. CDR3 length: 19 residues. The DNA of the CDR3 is TGTGCCAGCAGCTTAGGGCTAGCGGGGGGCGGAGCCCACACAGATACGCAGTATTTT. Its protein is CASSLGLAGGGAHTDTQYF.

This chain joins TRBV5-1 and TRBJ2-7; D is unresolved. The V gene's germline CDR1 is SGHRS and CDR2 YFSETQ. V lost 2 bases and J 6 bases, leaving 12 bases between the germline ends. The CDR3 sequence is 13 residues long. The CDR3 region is CASSLLRVSEQYF. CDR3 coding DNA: TGCGCCAGCAGCTTACTTAGAGTCTCCGAGCAGTACTTC.

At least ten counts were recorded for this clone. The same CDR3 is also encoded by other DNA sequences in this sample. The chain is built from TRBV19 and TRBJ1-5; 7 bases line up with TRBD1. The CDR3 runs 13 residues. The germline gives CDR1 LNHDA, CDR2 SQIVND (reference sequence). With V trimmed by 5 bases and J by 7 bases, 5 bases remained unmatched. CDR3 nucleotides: TGTGCCAGTAGTCCGGGACAGAGGCAGCCCCAGCATTTT. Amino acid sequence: CASSPGQRQPQHF. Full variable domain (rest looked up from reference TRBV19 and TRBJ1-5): DGGITQSPKYLFRKEGQNVTLSCEQNLNHDAMYWYRQDPGQGLRLIYYSQIVNDFQKGDIAEGYSVSREKKESFPLTVTSAQKNPTAFYLCASSPGQRQPQHFGDGTRLSIL.

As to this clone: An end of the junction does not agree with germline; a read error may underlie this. CDR3 sequence: CASSLEGLAGGLNTGELFF. DNA for the CDR3: TGCGCCAGCAGCTTGGAGGGACTAGCGGGGGGCCTTAACACCGGTGAGCTGTTTTTT. V gene TRBV5-1 combines with J gene TRBJ2-2; 15 positions agree with TRBD2. The CDR3 extends over 19 amino acids. Germline values: CDR1 SGHRS, CDR2 YFSETQ. Drawing the rest from reference TRBV5-1 and TRBJ2-2, the complete variable domain is KAGVTQTPRYLIKTRGQQVTLSCSPISGHRSVSWYQQTPGQGLQFLFEYFSETQRNKGNFPGRFSGRQFSNSRSEMNVSTLELGDSALYLCASSLEGLAGGLNTGELFFGEGSRLTVL.

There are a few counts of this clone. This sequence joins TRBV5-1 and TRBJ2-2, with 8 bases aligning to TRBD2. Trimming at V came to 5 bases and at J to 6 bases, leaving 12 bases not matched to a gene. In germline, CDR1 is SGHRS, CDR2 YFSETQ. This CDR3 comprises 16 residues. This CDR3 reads CASSQGHSGNPGELFF. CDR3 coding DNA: TGCGCCAGCAGTCAGGGACATAGCGGGAATCCCGGGGAGCTGTTTTTT.

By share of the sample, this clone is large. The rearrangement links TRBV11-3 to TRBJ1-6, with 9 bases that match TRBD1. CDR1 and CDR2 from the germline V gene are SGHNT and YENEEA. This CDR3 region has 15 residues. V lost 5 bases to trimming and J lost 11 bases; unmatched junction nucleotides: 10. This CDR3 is CASSRRTGDRTPLHF. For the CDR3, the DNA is TGTGCCAGCAGCAGACGGACAGGGGATAGGACACCCCTCCACTTT.

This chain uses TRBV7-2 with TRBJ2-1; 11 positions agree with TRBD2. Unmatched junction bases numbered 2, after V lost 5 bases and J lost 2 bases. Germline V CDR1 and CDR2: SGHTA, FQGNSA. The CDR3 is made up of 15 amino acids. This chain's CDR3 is CASSSSGGAYNEQFF. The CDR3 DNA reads TGTGCCAGCAGCAGTAGCGGGGGGGCCTACAATGAGCAGTTCTTC. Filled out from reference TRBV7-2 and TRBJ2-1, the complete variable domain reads GAGVSQSPSNKVTEKGKDVELRCDPISGHTALYWYRQSLGQGLEFLIYFQGNSAPDKSGLPSDRFSAERTGGSVSTLTIQRTQQEDSAVYLCASSSSGGAYNEQFFGPGTRLTVL.

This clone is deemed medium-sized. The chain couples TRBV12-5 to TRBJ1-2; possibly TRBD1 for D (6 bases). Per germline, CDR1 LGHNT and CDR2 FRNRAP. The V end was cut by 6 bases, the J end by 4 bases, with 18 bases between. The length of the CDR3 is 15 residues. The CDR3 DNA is TGTGCTAGTGGATCCCGCCTGGGGGGCGTCTATGGCTACACCTTC. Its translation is CASGSRLGGVYGYTF. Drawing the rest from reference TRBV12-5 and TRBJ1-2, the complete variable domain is DARVTQTPRHKVTEMGQEVTMRCQPILGHNTVFWYRQTMMQGLELLAYFRNRAPLDDSGMPKDRFSAEMPDATLATLKIQPSEPRDSAVYFCASGSRLGGVYGYTFGSGTRLTVV.

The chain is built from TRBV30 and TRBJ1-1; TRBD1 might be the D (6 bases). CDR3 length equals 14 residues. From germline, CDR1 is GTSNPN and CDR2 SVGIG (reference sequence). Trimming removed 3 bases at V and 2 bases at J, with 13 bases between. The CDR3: CAWRRQDGNTEAFF. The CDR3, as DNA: TGTGCCTGGAGGCGACAGGACGGAAACACTGAAGCTTTCTTT.

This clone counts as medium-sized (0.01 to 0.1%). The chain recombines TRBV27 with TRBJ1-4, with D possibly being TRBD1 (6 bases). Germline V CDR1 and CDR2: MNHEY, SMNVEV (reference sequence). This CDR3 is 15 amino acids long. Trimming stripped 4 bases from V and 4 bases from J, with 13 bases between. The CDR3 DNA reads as TGTGCCAGCAGTTCTCGGACAGCCTTTAATGAAAAACTGTTTTTT. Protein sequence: CASSSRTAFNEKLFF.

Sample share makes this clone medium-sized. CDR3 sequence: CASSFGQGKNTEAFF. The CDR3 DNA follows: TGTGCCAGCAGTTTTGGACAGGGGAAAAACACTGAAGCTTTCTTT. The chain recombines TRBV12-3 or TRBV12-4 with TRBJ1-1; 9 positions agree with TRBD1. The CDR3 spans 15 residues. After removal of 3 bases from V and 2 bases from J, the junction contained 4 bases not matched to a gene.

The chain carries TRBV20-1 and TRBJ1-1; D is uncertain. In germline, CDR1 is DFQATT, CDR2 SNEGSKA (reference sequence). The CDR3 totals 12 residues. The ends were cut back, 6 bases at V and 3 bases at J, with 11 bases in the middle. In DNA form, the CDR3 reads TGCAGTGCCGTCCTCGGCGACACTGAAGCTTTCTTT. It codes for CSAVLGDTEAFF.

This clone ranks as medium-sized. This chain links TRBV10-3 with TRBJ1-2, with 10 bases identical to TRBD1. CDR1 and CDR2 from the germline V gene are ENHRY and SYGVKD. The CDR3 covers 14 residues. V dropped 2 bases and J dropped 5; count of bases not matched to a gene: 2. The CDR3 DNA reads TGTGCCATCAGTGAGGGGACAGGGGAGTATGGCTACACCTTC. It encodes CAISEGTGEYGYTF.

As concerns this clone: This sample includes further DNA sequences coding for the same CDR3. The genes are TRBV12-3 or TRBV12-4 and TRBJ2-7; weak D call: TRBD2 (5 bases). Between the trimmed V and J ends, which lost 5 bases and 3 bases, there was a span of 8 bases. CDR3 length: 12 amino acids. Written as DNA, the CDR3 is TGTGCCAGCAGTCGGACTGGCTACGAGCAGTACTTC. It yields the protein CASSRTGYEQYF.

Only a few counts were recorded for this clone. The CDR3 reads CASSEAGGLEAFF. CDR3 in DNA: TGTGCCAGCAGTGAAGCGGGGGGCCTGGAAGCTTTCTTT. The chain joins TRBV6-1 to TRBJ1-1; tentative D call: TRBD1 (6 bases). V lost 0 bases, J lost 8 bases, and 10 bases lay in between. The germline CDR1 and CDR2 sequences are MNHNS and SASEGT. CDR3 length: 13 amino acids.

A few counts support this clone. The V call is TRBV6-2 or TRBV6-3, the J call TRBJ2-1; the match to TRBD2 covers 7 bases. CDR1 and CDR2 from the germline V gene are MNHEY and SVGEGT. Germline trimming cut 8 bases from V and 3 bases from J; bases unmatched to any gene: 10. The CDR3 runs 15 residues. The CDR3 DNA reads TGTGCCAGCCTCGAGCGGGGCCCCTTCTACAATGAGCAGTTCTTC. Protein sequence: CASLERGPFYNEQFF.

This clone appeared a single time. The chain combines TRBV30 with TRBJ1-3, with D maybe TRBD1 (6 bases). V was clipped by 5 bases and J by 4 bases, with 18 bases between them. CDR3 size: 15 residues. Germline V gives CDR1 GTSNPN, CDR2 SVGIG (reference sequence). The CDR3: CAWGETGTGGNTIYF. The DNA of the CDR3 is TGTGCCTGGGGTGAAACAGGGACGGGAGGAAACACCATATATTTT.

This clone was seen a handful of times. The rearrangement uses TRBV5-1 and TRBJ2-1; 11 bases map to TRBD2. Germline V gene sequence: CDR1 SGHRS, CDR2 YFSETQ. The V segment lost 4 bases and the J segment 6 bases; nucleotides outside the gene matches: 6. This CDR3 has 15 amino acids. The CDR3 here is CASSVTSGDSNEQFF. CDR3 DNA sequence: TGCGCCAGCAGCGTGACTAGCGGGGATTCCAATGAGCAGTTCTTC.

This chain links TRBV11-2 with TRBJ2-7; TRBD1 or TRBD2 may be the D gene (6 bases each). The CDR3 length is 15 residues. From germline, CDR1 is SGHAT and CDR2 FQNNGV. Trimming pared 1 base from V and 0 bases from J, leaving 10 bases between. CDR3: CASSLGGGRSYEQYF. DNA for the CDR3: TGTGCCAGCAGCTTAGGAGGGGGGCGCTCCTACGAGCAGTACTTC. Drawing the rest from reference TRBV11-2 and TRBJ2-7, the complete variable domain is EAGVAQSPRYKIIEKRQSVAFWCNPISGHATLYWYQQILGQGPKLLIQFQNNGVVDDSQLPKDRFSAERLKGVDSTLKIQPAKLEDSAVYLCASSLGGGRSYEQYFGPGTRLTVT.

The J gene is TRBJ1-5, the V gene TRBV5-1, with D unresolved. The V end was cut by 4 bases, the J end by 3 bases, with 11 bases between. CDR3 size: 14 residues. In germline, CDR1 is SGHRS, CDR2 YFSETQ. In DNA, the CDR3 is TGCGCCAGCAGCCCGGAAGGGTTCAATCAGCCCCAGCATTTT. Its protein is CASSPEGFNQPQHF.

CDR3 sequence (DNA): TGTGCCAGCAGTTACTCGAGAGCTAGCACAGATACGCAGTATTTT. Translation: CASSYSRASTDTQYF. The rearrangement joins TRBV6-5 to TRBJ2-3, with unresolved D. V was cut by 0 bases and J by 0 bases, with 7 bases left in between. This CDR3 contains 15 residues. Germline V gene lookup returns CDR1 MNHEY and CDR2 SVGAGI.

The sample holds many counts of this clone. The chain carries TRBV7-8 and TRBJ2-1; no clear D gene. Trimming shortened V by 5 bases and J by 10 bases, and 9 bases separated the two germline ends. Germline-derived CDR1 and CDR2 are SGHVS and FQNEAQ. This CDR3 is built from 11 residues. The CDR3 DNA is TGTGCCAGCAGCCTCGGTGGAGAGCAGTTCTTC. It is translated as CASSLGGEQFF.

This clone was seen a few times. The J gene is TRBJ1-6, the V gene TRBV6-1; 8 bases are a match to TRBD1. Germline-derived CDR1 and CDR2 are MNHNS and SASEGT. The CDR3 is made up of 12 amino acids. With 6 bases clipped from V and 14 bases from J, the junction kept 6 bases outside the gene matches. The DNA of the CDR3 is TGTGCCAGCAGCCCAGGGGGCTCAGCCCTCCACTTT. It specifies CASSPGGSALHF.

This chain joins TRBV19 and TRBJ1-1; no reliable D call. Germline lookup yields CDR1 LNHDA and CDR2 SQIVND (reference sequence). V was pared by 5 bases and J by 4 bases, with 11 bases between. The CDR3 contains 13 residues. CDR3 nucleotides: TGTGCCAGTAGTTCGCAAAGTGGCACTGAAGCTTTCTTT. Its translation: CASSSQSGTEAFF.